This passage covers 21 T cell receptor beta chains from one sample sequenced in a study of identical twins listed by TCRdb under 2016. Library construction relied on 5' RACE. TCRdb names Illumina HiSeq 2000 as the instrument used. TCRdb reanalyzed the raw reads on its own, using fastp at Q25 for trimming and MiXCR for clone calling, and kept in-frame beta chains. Each CDR3 protein appears once, grouped with its most common genes and DNA. Recorded for this sample are about 690,000 distinct CDR3 sequences; around 21% of them occurred a single time. 4% to 4.5% of the sample comes from the top ten. These data are also associated with another study on T cells expressing NK-cell markers.

The sequenced sample was PBMCs. These receptors were collected from a woman aged 18-29 years in good health.

The sample holds a few counts of this clonotype. V gene TRBV6-5 combines with J gene TRBJ2-7, with D unclear. Germline V gives CDR1 MNHEY, CDR2 SVGAGI. The germline V and J ends were trimmed by 9 bases and 2 bases, with 14 bases remaining between them. The CDR3 totals 13 residues. In DNA form, the CDR3 reads TGTGCCAGTACTGACTCAACCGCCTACGAGCAGTACTTC. This sequence encodes CASTDSTAYEQYF.

This clonotype was seen many times. The J gene is TRBJ2-1, the V gene TRBV20-1; D call uncertain. V was shortened by 0 bases and J by 10 bases, with 22 bases between the two germline ends. The CDR3 has 16 residues. Germline V gene data show CDR1 as DFQATT and CDR2 as SNEGSKA (reference sequence). CDR3 DNA: TGCAGTGCTAGAGACCGCAGTCGGACGTCAAAAGGGGAGCAGTTCTTC. Encoded protein: CSARDRSRTSKGEQFF.

The V call is TRBV7-9, the J call TRBJ2-3; D perhaps matches TRBD2 (5 bases). Trimming took 5 bases from V and 2 from J, leaving 14 bases between them. Germline-derived CDR1 and CDR2 are SEHNR and FQNEAQ (reference sequence). This CDR3 comprises 15 residues. CDR3 amino acids: CASSGSGSFTDTQYF. In DNA, the CDR3 is TGTGCCAGCAGCGGCAGCGGATCTTTCACAGATACGCAGTATTTT.

This clonotype was seen repeatedly, ten times or more. The CDR3 DNA is TGTGCCAGCAATGACCGGGACTCGTCCTACGAGCAGTACTTC. Protein sequence: CASNDRDSSYEQYF. The chain links TRBV12-3 or TRBV12-4 to TRBJ2-7; D is possibly TRBD2 (6 bases). V was cut by 7 bases and J by 1 base, with 14 bases left in between. The CDR3 sequence is 14 residues long.

This sequence joins TRBV7-8 and TRBJ2-1; 10 bases agree with TRBD2. This CDR3 comprises 15 residues. CDR1 SGHVS and CDR2 FQNEAQ come from the germline V gene. V lost 1 base, J lost 9 bases, and 6 bases stayed unmatched. This chain's CDR3 is CASSLDLAGASEQFF. DNA of the CDR3: TGTGCCAGCAGCTTAGATCTAGCGGGAGCGAGTGAGCAGTTCTTC.

The chain uses TRBV6-2 or TRBV6-3 and TRBJ2-1, with a possible D match to TRBD1 (7 bases). The CDR3 sequence is 15 residues long. Germline assignment: CDR1 MNHEY and CDR2 SVGEGT. Trimming left V 2 bases short and J 7 bases short, with 15 bases between. CDR3 bases: TGTGCCAGCAGTTACGCTGGCGGGACAGAGAATGAGCAGTTCTTC. Its protein product is CASSYAGGTENEQFF.

Ten or more counts support this clonotype. This chain joins TRBV20-1 and TRBJ1-1; tentatively, D is TRBD1 (6 bases). The CDR3 length is 12 residues. Trimming took off 3 bases at V and 7 bases at J, with 12 bases between the two ends. In germline, CDR1 is DFQATT, CDR2 SNEGSKA (reference sequence). The CDR3 spells CSASQGLGEAFF. The CDR3 region has the DNA TGCAGTGCTAGTCAGGGGCTGGGTGAAGCTTTCTTT.

This chain uses TRBV5-1 with TRBJ2-7; TRBD2 aligns across 7 bases. This CDR3 is 16 amino acids long. V gave up 0 bases and J gave up 0 bases; unmatched junction bases: 6. CDR1 is SGHRS, CDR2 YFSETQ, per germline. The CDR3 sequence is CASSLVSSGASYEQYF. Here the CDR3 DNA reads TGCGCCAGCAGCTTGGTCTCGAGCGGGGCCTCCTACGAGCAGTACTTC.

The chain employs TRBV10-3 and TRBJ2-1; D tentatively fits TRBD1 or TRBD2 (5 bases each). The CDR3 totals 13 residues. V was trimmed by 4 bases and J by 5 bases, leaving 9 bases between them. Germline lookup yields CDR1 ENHRY and CDR2 SYGVKD. The CDR3 loop reads CAISGGDHNEQFF. DNA for the CDR3: TGTGCCATCAGTGGAGGGGACCACAATGAGCAGTTCTTC.

The rearrangement links TRBV15 to TRBJ1-1; D remains unclear. CDR3 length: 14 amino acids. The V end lost 2 bases, the J end lost 5 bases, and 12 bases lay between the germline ends. Germline V lookup: CDR1 LNHNV, CDR2 YYDKDF (reference sequence). CDR3 coding DNA: TGTGCCACCAGCAGACCATACCCAAGGACTGAAGCTTTCTTT. It yields the protein CATSRPYPRTEAFF.

This clonotype occurred a few times. The V gene is TRBV25-1, the J gene TRBJ2-5; maybe TRBD2 (5 bases). This CDR3 is 14 amino acids long. Trimming took off 3 bases at V and 4 bases at J, with 12 bases between the two ends. Germline V gives CDR1 MGHDK, CDR2 SYGVNS. This CDR3 reads CASSEVGIIETQYF. The CDR3 nucleotides read TGTGCCAGCAGTGAGGTCGGGATAATAGAGACCCAGTACTTC. The variable domain in full, with the rest retrieved from reference TRBV25-1 and TRBJ2-5, is EADIYQTPRYLVIGTGKKITLECSQTMGHDKMYWYQQDPGMELHLIHYSYGVNSTEKGDLSSESTVSRIRTEHFPLTLESARPSHTSQYLCASSEVGIIETQYFGPGTRLLVL.

The chain recombines TRBV9 with TRBJ2-7; D is ambiguous. Trimming shortened V by 0 bases and J by 3 bases, and 10 bases separated the two germline ends. The CDR3 covers 14 residues. Germline V gene data show CDR1 as SGDLS and CDR2 as YYNGEE. The CDR3 coding sequence is TGTGCCAGCAGCGTAGATGATTTATACTACGAGCAGTACTTC. Residues: CASSVDDLYYEQYF.

The table lists this clonotype with many counts. The chain links TRBV3-1 to TRBJ2-7; no clear D gene. V gave up 6 bases and J gave up 3 bases, with 6 bases separating them. The CDR3 covers 11 residues. Looked up from germline, CDR1 is LGHDT and CDR2 is YNNKEL (reference sequence). Here the CDR3 DNA reads TGTGCCAGCAGTCAGCTCTACGAGCAGTACTTC. Its translation: CASSQLYEQYF.

The CDR3 loop reads CASRSGTASYEQYF. CDR3 DNA sequence: TGTGCCAGCCGTTCAGGGACAGCATCCTACGAGCAGTACTTC. The genes are TRBV6-5 and TRBJ2-7, with 7 bases aligning to TRBD1. The germline V gene encodes CDR1 MNHEY and CDR2 SVGAGI. CDR3 length: 14 amino acids. V was pared by 8 bases and J by 1 base, with 8 bases of the junction left unmatched.

This clonotype was observed at least ten times. This chain connects TRBV5-1 to TRBJ1-1; D is unclear. This CDR3 has 11 residues. The germline V gene has CDR1 SGHRS and CDR2 YFSETQ. The V end lost 7 bases, the J end lost 6 bases, and 10 bases lay between the germline ends. CDR3 sequence: CASSWGSEAFF. In DNA, the CDR3 is TGCGCCAGCTCATGGGGATCTGAAGCTTTCTTT.

The CDR3 spells CSAQIDGLAGGRGADTQYF. DNA of the CDR3: TGCAGTGCCCAAATCGACGGACTAGCGGGAGGTAGGGGCGCAGATACGCAGTATTTT. The J gene is TRBJ2-3, the V gene TRBV20-1; 14 nucleotides line up with TRBD2. V lost 6 bases to trimming and J lost 4 bases; unmatched junction nucleotides: 18. CDR1 and CDR2 (germline): DFQATT, SNEGSKA (reference sequence). CDR3 length: 19 residues.

At least ten counts were recorded for this clonotype. V gene TRBV6-2 or TRBV6-3 combines with J gene TRBJ2-7, with D unclear. The CDR3 length is 13 residues. V lost 7 bases and J lost 4, with 14 bases in between. Germline CDR1 MNHEY, CDR2 SVGEGT. CDR3 DNA: TGTGCCAGCACGAGGACGGAGACATACGAGCAGTACTTC. This gives the protein CASTRTETYEQYF.

This CDR3 reads CSAYGSGELFF. In DNA, the CDR3 is TGCAGCGCCTACGGGTCCGGGGAGCTGTTTTTT. This chain joins TRBV29-1 and TRBJ2-2; D ambiguous. V lost 7 bases and J 6 bases, leaving 9 bases between the germline ends. The CDR3 has 11 residues. Per the germline V gene, CDR1 is SQVTM and CDR2 is ANQGSEA.

The chain couples TRBV20-1 to TRBJ1-2; D uncertain. V dropped 5 bases and J dropped 13 bases, with 14 bases sitting between them. Germline-derived CDR1 and CDR2 are DFQATT and SNEGSKA (reference sequence). This CDR3 has 10 amino acids. CDR3 residues: CSAPTTVGTF. The CDR3 region has the DNA TGCAGTGCTCCCACCACTGTAGGCACCTTC.

The rearrangement joins TRBV7-6 to TRBJ1-2, with D tentatively TRBD1 (5 bases). Per germline, CDR1 SGHVS and CDR2 FNYEAQ. The V end lost 4 bases, the J end lost 3 bases, and 9 bases lay between the germline ends. The CDR3 runs 13 residues. For the CDR3, the DNA is TGTGCCAGCAGCTCCGGGACTCACTATGGCTACACCTTC. This translates into CASSSGTHYGYTF.

The chain is built from TRBV15 and TRBJ2-5; no definite D call. V dropped 1 base and J dropped 6 bases, with 6 bases sitting between them. This CDR3 is built from 12 residues. Germline CDR1 LNHNV, CDR2 YYDKDF (reference sequence). The CDR3 sequence: CATSRVGKTQYF. In DNA, the CDR3 is TGTGCCACCAGCAGAGTTGGGAAGACCCAGTACTTC.